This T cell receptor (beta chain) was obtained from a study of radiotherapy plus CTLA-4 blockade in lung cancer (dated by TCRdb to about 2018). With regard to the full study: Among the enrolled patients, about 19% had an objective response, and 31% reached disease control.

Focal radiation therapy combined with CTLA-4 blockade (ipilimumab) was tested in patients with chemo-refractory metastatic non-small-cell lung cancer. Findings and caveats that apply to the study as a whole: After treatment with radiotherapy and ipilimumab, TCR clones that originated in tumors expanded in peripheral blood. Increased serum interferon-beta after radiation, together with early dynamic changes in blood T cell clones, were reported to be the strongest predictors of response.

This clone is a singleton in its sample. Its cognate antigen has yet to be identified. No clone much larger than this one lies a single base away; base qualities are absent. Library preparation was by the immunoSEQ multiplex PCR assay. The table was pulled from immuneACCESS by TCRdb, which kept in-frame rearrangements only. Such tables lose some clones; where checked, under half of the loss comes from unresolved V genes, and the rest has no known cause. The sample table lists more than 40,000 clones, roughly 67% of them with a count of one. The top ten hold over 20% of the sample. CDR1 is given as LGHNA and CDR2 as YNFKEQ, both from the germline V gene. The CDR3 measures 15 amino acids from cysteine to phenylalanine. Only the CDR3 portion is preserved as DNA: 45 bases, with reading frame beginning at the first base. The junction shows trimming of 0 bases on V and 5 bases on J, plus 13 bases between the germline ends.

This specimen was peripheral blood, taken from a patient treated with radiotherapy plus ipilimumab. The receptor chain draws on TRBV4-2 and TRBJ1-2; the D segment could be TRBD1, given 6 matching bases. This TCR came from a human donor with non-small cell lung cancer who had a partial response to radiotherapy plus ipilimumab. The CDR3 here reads CASSQDLRGAYGYTF. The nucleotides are TGTGCCAGCAGCCAAGATTTACGGGGGGCGTATGGCTACACCTTC.